This TCR beta chain was documented in a study of T cells expressing NK-cell markers. Whole-study results and caveats: NKG2C+ dominant clonotypes from over five donors made up roughly 1.0-8% of CD8+ T cells.

CDR1 and CDR2 from the germline V gene are MGHRA and YSYEKL. The CDR3 consists of 16 residues. TCRdb re-called the 5' RACE reads and catalogs CDR3 proteins one per entry, DNA excluded. The listing contains about 160,000 distinct CDR3 sequences. Points on this clonotype: Its cognate antigen is unknown.

The sample comprised blood T cells: a sorted CD56 or NKG2C T cell subset, CD4+ or CD8+ T cells, or bulk PBMC T cells (not recorded which). This TCR was recovered from a woman aged 18-70 years in good health. The rearrangement links TRBV4-1 to TRBJ1-1. The CDR3 here is CASSHRRGTENTEAFF.